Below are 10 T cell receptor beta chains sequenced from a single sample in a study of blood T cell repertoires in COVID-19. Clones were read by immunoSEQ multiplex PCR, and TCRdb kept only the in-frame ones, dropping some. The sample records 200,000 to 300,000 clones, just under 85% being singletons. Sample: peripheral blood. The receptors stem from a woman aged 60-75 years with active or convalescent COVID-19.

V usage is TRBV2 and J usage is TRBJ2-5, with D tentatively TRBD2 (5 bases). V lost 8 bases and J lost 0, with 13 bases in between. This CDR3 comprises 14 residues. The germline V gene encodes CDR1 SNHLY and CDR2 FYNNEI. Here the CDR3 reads CASSRSADQETQYF. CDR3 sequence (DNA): TGTGCCAGCTCCCGTAGCGCGGACCAAGAGACCCAGTACTTC.

CDR3 loop: CAWSGLFGEKLFF. The CDR3 bases are TGTGCCTGGAGTGGTCTGTTCGGGGAAAAACTGTTTTTT. The chain has TRBV30 and TRBJ1-4; no clear D gene. Per germline, CDR1 GTSNPN and CDR2 SVGIG (reference sequence). Trimming removed 1 base from V and 8 bases from J, with 11 bases in between. This CDR3 is 13 amino acids long. Variable domain in full (rest from reference TRBV30 and TRBJ1-4): SQTIHQWPATLVQPVGSPLSLECTVEGTSNPNLYWYRQAAGRGLQLLFYSVGIGQISSEVPQNLSASRPQDRQFILSSKKLLLSDSGFYLCAWSGLFGEKLFFGSGTQLSVL.

CDR3 amino acids: CASSIHPGQDGEKLFF. The CDR3 bases are TGCGCCAGCAGCATCCACCCGGGACAAGACGGTGAAAAACTGTTTTTT. This rearrangement joins TRBV5-1 to TRBJ1-4, with a possible D match to TRBD1 (6 bases). CDR1 and CDR2 (germline): SGHRS, YFSETQ. CDR3 length equals 16 residues. V lost 4 bases, J lost 7 bases, and 20 bases lay in between.

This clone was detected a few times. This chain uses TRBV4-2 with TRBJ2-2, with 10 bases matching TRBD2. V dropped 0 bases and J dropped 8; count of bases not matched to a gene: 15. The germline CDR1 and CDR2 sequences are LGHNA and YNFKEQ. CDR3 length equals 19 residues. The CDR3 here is CASSQEAIPLAGVRGELFF. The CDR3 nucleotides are TGTGCCAGCAGCCAAGAAGCCATCCCTCTAGCGGGAGTGAGGGGGGAGCTGTTTTTT.

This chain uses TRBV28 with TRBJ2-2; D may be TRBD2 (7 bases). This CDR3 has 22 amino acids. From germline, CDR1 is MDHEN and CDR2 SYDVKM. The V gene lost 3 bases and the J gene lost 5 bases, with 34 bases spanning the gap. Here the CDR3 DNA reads TGTGCCAGCAGTTTCCGGGGGGCGAAAAGCGGACTAGGTCGTTTCGGAACCGGGGAGCTGTTTTTT. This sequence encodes CASSFRGAKSGLGRFGTGELFF.

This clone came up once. The CDR3 region has the DNA TGTGCCAGCAGCAAAGAAGGACTAACAACAAACTTCTACGAGCAGTACGTC. Its protein product is CASSKEGLTTNFYEQYV. The V and J genes are TRBV11-2 and TRBJ2-7; possibly TRBD2 for D (6 bases). Germline loops: CDR1 SGHAT, CDR2 FQNNGV. Trimming cost V 5 bases and J 3 bases, with 23 bases left between them. This CDR3 has 17 residues.

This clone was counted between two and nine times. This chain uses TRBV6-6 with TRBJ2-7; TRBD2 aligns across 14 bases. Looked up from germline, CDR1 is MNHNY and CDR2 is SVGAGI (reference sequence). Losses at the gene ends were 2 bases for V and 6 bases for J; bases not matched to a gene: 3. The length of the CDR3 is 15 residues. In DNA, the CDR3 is TGTGCCAGCAGTTACCGACTAGCGGGGGGGAGCGAGCAGTACGTC. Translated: CASSYRLAGGSEQYV.

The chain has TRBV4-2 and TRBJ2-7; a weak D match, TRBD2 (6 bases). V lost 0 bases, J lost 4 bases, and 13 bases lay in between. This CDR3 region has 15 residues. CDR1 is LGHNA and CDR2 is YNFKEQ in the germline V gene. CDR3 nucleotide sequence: TGTGCCAGCAGCCAAGATCCGGGACTTTTATACGAGCAGTACTTC. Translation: CASSQDPGLLYEQYF.

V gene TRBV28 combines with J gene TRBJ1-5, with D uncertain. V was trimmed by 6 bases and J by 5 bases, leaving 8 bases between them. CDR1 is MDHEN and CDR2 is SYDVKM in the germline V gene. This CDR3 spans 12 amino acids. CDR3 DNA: TGTGCCAGCAGCTATCCTTATCAGCCCCAGCATTTT. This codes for CASSYPYQPQHF. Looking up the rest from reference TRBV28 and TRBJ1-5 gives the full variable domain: DVKVTQSSRYLVKRTGEKVFLECVQDMDHENMFWYRQDPGLGLRLIYFSYDVKMKEKGDIPEGYSVSREKKERFSLILESASTNQTSMYLCASSYPYQPQHFGDGTRLSIL.

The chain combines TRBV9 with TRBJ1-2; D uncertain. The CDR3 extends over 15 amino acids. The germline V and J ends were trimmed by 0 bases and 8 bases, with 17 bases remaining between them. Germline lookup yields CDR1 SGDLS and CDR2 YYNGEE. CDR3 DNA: TGTGCCAGCAGCGTAGGGAGGACGGTGGTCGGAGGCTACACCTTC. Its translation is CASSVGRTVVGGYTF.